This T cell receptor beta chain was sequenced during a study of blood T cell repertoires in COVID-19. Study-wide context: The United States, Italy and Spain provided the acute and convalescent COVID-19 samples. PBMCs, B-cell-depleted T cells, or T cells were the source of the cDNA or gDNA that made up the material.

Followed longitudinally, the Seattle patients had been enrolled during active infection. The V end lost 5 bases, the J end lost 3 bases, and 16 bases lay between the germline ends. CDR3 length: 16 residues. Germline lookup yields CDR1 MNHNY and CDR2 SVGAGI (reference sequence). How the authors handled the data: It was from reference gene primer amplification that nucleated cell counts were estimated. Libraries were prepared by immunoSEQ multiplex PCR; TCRdb keeps only in-frame clonotypes and omits some of them. V and J calls and clone size are copied from that table; D and trimming were computed from the DNA. The table lists almost 200,000 clones, roughly 80% of them singletons.

The sample comprised peripheral blood. The V call is TRBV6-6, the J call TRBJ2-2; a weak D match, TRBD1 (7 bases). The origin of this receptor is a man between 60 and 75 years old with COVID-19, enrolled during active disease. The DNA for the CDR3 is TGTGCCAGCAGTCGGAGGGGGCTCCGGGACACCGGGGAGCTGTTTTTT. This gives the protein CASSRRGLRDTGELFF.